The 27 T cell receptor beta chains in this list originate from one sample, sequenced in a study of blood T cell repertoires in COVID-19. Profiling relied on immunoSEQ multiplex PCR, and the TCRdb table lists in-frame clones only, not all of them. In the table there are fewer than 500,000 clones, approximately 90% of which are singletons. The sequenced material came from peripheral blood. These receptors were collected from a woman aged 25-40 years with acute or convalescent COVID-19.

This clone was observed a few times. The gene calls are TRBV7-8 and TRBJ2-2, with D possibly matching TRBD2 (5 bases). The CDR3 loop spans 15 amino acids. The ends were cut back, 5 bases at V and 5 bases at J, with 15 bases in the middle. Germline lookup yields CDR1 SGHVS and CDR2 FQNEAQ. CDR3 amino acids: CASSAQTRITGELFF. As DNA, the CDR3 is TGTGCCAGCAGCGCACAAACTAGGATAACCGGGGAGCTGTTTTTT.

The rearrangement joins TRBV24-1 to TRBJ2-1; TRBD2 agrees at 10 bases. The trim removed 1 base at V and 4 bases at J, leaving 9 bases unmatched. The V gene's germline CDR1 is KGHDR and CDR2 SFDVKD. This CDR3 comprises 18 residues. CDR3 region: CATSDFKGSGGRYNEQFF. The CDR3 coding sequence is TGTGCCACCAGTGATTTCAAGGGTAGCGGGGGGAGGTACAATGAGCAGTTCTTC.

The gene calls are TRBV5-1 and TRBJ2-7; 9 positions match TRBD2. Germline V gene lookup returns CDR1 SGHRS and CDR2 YFSETQ. Trimming removed 0 bases from V and 4 bases from J; junction bases left unmatched: 2. The CDR3 consists of 14 residues. The chain's CDR3 is CASSLASGTYEQYF. As DNA, the CDR3 is TGCGCCAGCAGCTTGGCTAGCGGGACTTACGAGCAGTACTTC.

J is TRBJ1-1 and V is TRBV30, with D possibly TRBD1 on 5 matching bases. Between the trimmed V and J ends, which lost 3 bases and 1 base, there was a span of 6 bases. Looked up from germline, CDR1 is GTSNPN and CDR2 is SVGIG (reference sequence). The CDR3 covers 12 residues. CDR3 sequence reads: CAWRDKNTEAFF. CDR3 nucleotides: TGTGCCTGGAGGGACAAGAACACTGAAGCTTTCTTT.

The rearrangement joins TRBV6-1 to TRBJ2-7; D is possibly TRBD1 (6 bases). Germline V gives CDR1 MNHNS, CDR2 SASEGT. The CDR3 consists of 15 residues. Trimming removed 2 bases from V and 3 bases from J, with 14 bases in between. CDR3 nucleotides: TGTGCCAGCAGTGAACCAAGACAGGCCCTCTACGAGCAGTACTTC. This translates into CASSEPRQALYEQYF.

V and J are TRBV7-2 and TRBJ2-3; possibly TRBD1 for D (6 bases). This CDR3 region has 15 residues. Trimming left V 5 bases short and J 5 bases short, with 17 bases between. Germline CDR1 reads SGHTA; CDR2 reads FQGNSA. The CDR3 nucleotides are TGTGCCAGCAGCCTGCCGGGACAAGGAGTAGATACGCAGTATTTT. Its protein is CASSLPGQGVDTQYF.

The count of this clone is one. The V gene is TRBV18, the J gene TRBJ2-2; 9 bases agree with TRBD1. The ends lost 1 base at V and 4 bases at J; junction bases unmatched: 7. Germline assignment: CDR1 KGHSH and CDR2 LQKENI. This CDR3 is 17 amino acids long. CDR3 coding DNA: TGTGCCAGCTCACCACGGACAGGGGAATTGGGCACCGGGGAGCTGTTTTTT. This codes for CASSPRTGELGTGELFF.

The chain combines TRBV6-5 with TRBJ1-2; a possible D gene is TRBD1 (5 bases). V lost 6 bases and J 2 bases, leaving 13 bases between the germline ends. CDR1 and CDR2 from the germline V gene are MNHEY and SVGAGI. The CDR3 extends over 14 amino acids. The CDR3 sequence is CASSPRALNYGYTF. The CDR3 coding sequence is TGTGCCAGCAGCCCCAGGGCCCTAAACTATGGCTACACCTTC.

The chain employs TRBV9 and TRBJ1-2; D uncertain. CDR3 size: 14 residues. Trimming cost V 3 bases and J 3 bases, with 12 bases left between them. The germline V gene has CDR1 SGDLS and CDR2 YYNGEE. The CDR3 is CASSAGQAYYGYTF. CDR3 coding DNA: TGTGCCAGCAGCGCCGGCCAGGCTTACTATGGCTACACCTTC.

The V call is TRBV23-1, the J call TRBJ1-5; D is uncertain. TRBV23-1 is an ORF, with its function uncertain. The CDR3 is 18 amino acids. Trimming shortened V by 0 bases and J by 6 bases, and 21 bases separated the two germline ends. CDR3 sequence: CASSQSNSAGDWFQPQHF. The CDR3 DNA reads TGCGCCAGCAGTCAATCTAACAGCGCCGGGGATTGGTTTCAGCCCCAGCATTTT.

This rearrangement joins TRBV30 to TRBJ1-5; 10 bases are shared with TRBD1. Germline V gives CDR1 GTSNPN, CDR2 SVGIG (reference sequence). CDR3 size: 18 residues. After removal of 5 bases from V and 6 bases from J, the junction contained 19 bases not matched to a gene. As DNA, the CDR3 is TGTGCCTGGGAAAGAGGGACAGGGGTTACCGGGATCCGTCAGCCCCAGCATTTT. It yields the protein CAWERGTGVTGIRQPQHF. Using reference TRBV30 and TRBJ1-5 for the parts outside the CDR3, the full variable domain is SQTIHQWPATLVQPVGSPLSLECTVEGTSNPNLYWYRQAAGRGLQLLFYSVGIGQISSEVPQNLSASRPQDRQFILSSKKLLLSDSGFYLCAWERGTGVTGIRQPQHFGDGTRLSIL.

With respect to this clone: Distinct nucleotide sequences in the sample also encode this CDR3. The chain combines TRBV7-9 with TRBJ2-1; D not certain. Germline V lookup: CDR1 SEHNR, CDR2 FQNEAQ (reference sequence). The CDR3 consists of 11 residues. Trimming cost V 3 bases and J 7 bases, with 4 bases left between them. The CDR3 protein is CASSFNNEQFF. DNA of the CDR3: TGTGCCAGCAGCTTCAATAATGAGCAGTTCTTC.

The genes are TRBV9 and TRBJ2-1; 10 nucleotides match TRBD1. Germline-derived CDR1 and CDR2 are SGDLS and YYNGEE. The CDR3 runs 15 residues. V shed 4 bases, J shed 6 bases, and the junction held 7 bases outside the gene matches. This CDR3 reads CASSQDRGKVNEQFF. The CDR3 DNA follows: TGTGCCAGCAGCCAGGACAGGGGGAAGGTCAATGAGCAGTTCTTC.

The chain employs TRBV5-3 and TRBJ1-5; TRBD1 might be the D (6 bases). TRBV5-3 is an ORF, with its function uncertain. The CDR3 has 14 residues. V lost 2 bases, J lost 3 bases, and 9 bases lay in between. The CDR3 is CARSLGTNNQPQHF. CDR3 DNA sequence: TGTGCCAGAAGCTTAGGGACAAACAATCAGCCCCAGCATTTT.

The chain links TRBV7-3 to TRBJ1-2; 8 nucleotides match TRBD1. The CDR3 contains 16 residues. V was clipped by 5 bases and J by 4 bases; unmatched bases: 12. Germline lookup yields CDR1 SGHTA and CDR2 FQGTGA. The CDR3 sequence is CASSPGTGDFLYGYTF. The CDR3 DNA reads as TGTGCCAGCAGCCCAGGGACAGGAGACTTCCTCTATGGCTACACCTTC.

V gene TRBV28 combines with J gene TRBJ1-2; D is unresolved. The CDR3 length is 14 residues. Trimming removed 2 bases from V and 6 bases from J, with 13 bases in between. Per germline, CDR1 MDHEN and CDR2 SYDVKM. CDR3 protein: CASSLEGSGNGYTF. CDR3 nucleotides: TGTGCCAGCAGTTTAGAAGGCTCCGGGAATGGCTACACCTTC.

The chain recombines TRBV5-1 with TRBJ2-5, with 9 positions matching TRBD1. Germline assignment: CDR1 SGHRS and CDR2 YFSETQ. The CDR3 runs to 15 residues. Trimming removed 5 bases from V and 5 bases from J; junction bases left unmatched: 10. The CDR3 DNA follows: TGCGCCAGCAGAACGGGACAGGGCACGCGGGAGACCCAGTACTTC. Its translation: CASRTGQGTRETQYF.

This chain uses TRBV6-1 with TRBJ2-7; TRBD2 matches at 9 bases. Germline trimming cut 3 bases from V and 2 bases from J; bases unmatched to any gene: 2. The CDR3 spans 14 residues. Germline V gives CDR1 MNHNS, CDR2 SASEGT. The DNA of the CDR3 is TGTGCCAGCAGTGACAGCGGGGGGCCCTACGAGCAGTACTTC. It translates to CASSDSGGPYEQYF.

Comments on this clone: This CDR3 is also generated by other DNA sequences in the sample. The rearrangement links TRBV19 to TRBJ2-1; no definite D call. V lost 1 base to trimming and J lost 9 bases, with 7 bases between them. The CDR3 spans 12 residues. CDR1 is LNHDA, CDR2 SQIVND, per germline (reference sequence). The CDR3 region has the DNA TGTGCCAGTAGTATAGGAGGCGGTGAGCAGTTCTTC. It encodes CASSIGGGEQFF.

This sequence joins TRBV3-1 (or the pseudogene TRBV3-2) and TRBJ1-1; 7 bases are a match to TRBD1. CDR3 length: 13 residues. Germline V gene sequence: CDR1 LGHDT, CDR2 YNNKEL (reference sequence). V gave up 3 bases and J gave up 8 bases; unmatched junction bases: 6. CDR3 DNA sequence: TGTGCCAGCAGCCAGGAGGGGACAGCAGAAGCTTTCTTT. Its protein is CASSQEGTAEAFF.

This chain joins TRBV5-4 and TRBJ1-1, with unresolved D. Germline values: CDR1 SGHNT, CDR2 YYREEE (reference sequence). The CDR3 length is 15 residues. V shed 4 bases and J shed 8 bases, with 21 bases lying between them. The CDR3 loop is CASSTGPLEGGEAFF. DNA for the CDR3: TGTGCCAGCAGCACTGGCCCCTTGGAGGGCGGGGAAGCTTTCTTT. The complete variable domain, with remaining parts taken from reference TRBV5-4 and TRBJ1-1, reads ETGVTQSPTHLIKTRGQQVTLRCSSQSGHNTVSWYQQALGQGPQFIFQYYREEENGRGNFPPRFSGLQFPNYSSELNVNALELDDSALYLCASSTGPLEGGEAFFGQGTRLTVV.

This clone occurred a few times. The chain carries TRBV5-4 and TRBJ2-3, with TRBD2 matching over 15 bases. Germline CDR1 is SGHNT and CDR2 is YYREEE (reference sequence). The CDR3 is 16 amino acids. J was trimmed by 4 bases and V by 4 bases; bases with no gene match: 4. The CDR3 region is CASSTGLAGGSDTQYF. CDR3 nucleotides: TGTGCCAGCAGCACGGGACTAGCGGGGGGCTCAGATACGCAGTATTTT.

This clone occurred once. This chain connects TRBV2 to TRBJ1-3, with D perhaps TRBD1 (5 bases). The CDR3 has 17 residues. CDR1 SNHLY and CDR2 FYNNEI come from the germline V gene. Trimming removed 5 bases at V and 4 bases at J, with 21 bases between. As DNA, the CDR3 is TGTGCCAGCAGTCTAGGTGGGGCCACCTCGGCCGGAAACACCATATATTTT. Its translation is CASSLGGATSAGNTIYF. Full variable domain (outside the CDR3, taken from reference TRBV2 and TRBJ1-3): EPEVTQTPSHQVTQMGQEVILRCVPISNHLYFYWYRQILGQKVEFLVSFYNNEISEKSEIFDDQFSVERPDGSNFTLKIRSTKLEDSAMYFCASSLGGATSAGNTIYFGEGSWLTVV.

The chain joins TRBV5-1 to TRBJ2-6; D gene unclear. Per the germline V gene, CDR1 is SGHRS and CDR2 is YFSETQ. V was shortened by 1 base and J by 3 bases, with 5 bases between the two germline ends. The length of the CDR3 is 14 residues. This chain's CDR3 is CASSLTVGANVLTF. As DNA, the CDR3 is TGCGCCAGCAGCTTGACGGTTGGGGCCAACGTCCTGACTTTC. Full variable domain (outside the CDR3, taken from reference TRBV5-1 and TRBJ2-6): KAGVTQTPRYLIKTRGQQVTLSCSPISGHRSVSWYQQTPGQGLQFLFEYFSETQRNKGNFPGRFSGRQFSNSRSEMNVSTLELGDSALYLCASSLTVGANVLTFGAGSRLTVL.

About this clone itself: This sample includes further DNA sequences coding for the same CDR3. V gene TRBV7-3 combines with J gene TRBJ2-3; 10 positions match TRBD2. With 4 bases clipped from V and 1 base from J, the junction kept 2 bases outside the gene matches. The germline V gene has CDR1 SGHTA and CDR2 FQGTGA. This CDR3 has 15 residues. This CDR3 is CASSSSGGRTDTQYF. For the CDR3, the DNA is TGTGCCAGCAGCTCTAGCGGGGGACGCACAGATACGCAGTATTTT.

This clone was recorded once. The sample has other DNA sequences that encode this CDR3 too. This chain uses TRBV7-3 with TRBJ2-3, with 7 bases fitting TRBD2. The CDR3 contains 15 residues. The germline gives CDR1 SGHTA, CDR2 FQGTGA. Trimming at V came to 4 bases and at J to 3 bases, leaving 7 bases not matched to a gene. This CDR3 reads CASSSSGGRTDTQYF. The CDR3 region has the DNA TGTGCCAGCAGCTCTAGCGGAGGTAGGACAGATACGCAGTATTTT.

The rearrangement uses TRBV2 and TRBJ1-5, with D maybe TRBD1 (5 bases). The CDR3 runs to 13 residues. Germline assignment: CDR1 SNHLY and CDR2 FYNNEI. V lost 4 bases to trimming and J lost 7 bases, with 11 bases between them. In DNA form, the CDR3 reads TGTGCCAGCAGTGGACAGTTCACCCAGCCCCAGCATTTT. This translates into CASSGQFTQPQHF. The entire variable domain, with the rest obtained from reference TRBV2 and TRBJ1-5, is as follows: EPEVTQTPSHQVTQMGQEVILRCVPISNHLYFYWYRQILGQKVEFLVSFYNNEISEKSEIFDDQFSVERPDGSNFTLKIRSTKLEDSAMYFCASSGQFTQPQHFGDGTRLSIL.